This is a list of T cell receptor beta chains from one sample in a study of cytomegalovirus exposure and HLA in healthy donors. Generated by immunoSEQ multiplex PCR, the TCRdb table keeps only in-frame clones and is missing some. Of about 140,000 clones detected, 76% appear once; the ten largest clones hold approximately 3.4%. Input material: PBMCs. These receptors all stem from a man aged 35 to 55 in good health and CMV-seronegative. The CDR3 runs from the conserved cysteine through the conserved F or W. Each record gives: D gene, clone size, V gene, J gene, CDR3 DNA, CDR3 protein. A D gene is named only where the DNA matches it firmly. Clone size is given for some rows only: seen once, a few or many times, or a class if the clone is expanded.

d_gene: .
abundance: .
v_gene: TRBV29-1
j_gene: TRBJ2-5
CDR3nt: TGCAGCGTTGAGACGGGGTACCAGTACTTC
CDR3aa: CSVETGYQYF

d_gene: TRBD2
abundance: .
v_gene: TRBV30
j_gene: TRBJ2-6
CDR3nt: TGTGCCTGGAGTACTAGGTCGACTAGCAAGGGCTCTGGGGCCAACGTCCTGACTTTC
CDR3aa: CAWSTRSTSKGSGANVLTF

d_gene: .
abundance: .
v_gene: TRBV7-9
j_gene: TRBJ1-1
CDR3nt: TGTGCCAGCAGCTTAGACCGGGCTGAAGCTTTCTTT
CDR3aa: CASSLDRAEAFF

d_gene: TRBD1
abundance: .
v_gene: TRBV30
j_gene: TRBJ2-7
CDR3nt: TGTGCCTGGAGCGGGGACAGCTACGAGCAGTACTTC
CDR3aa: CAWSGDSYEQYF

d_gene: TRBD1
abundance: .
v_gene: TRBV2
j_gene: TRBJ2-2
CDR3nt: TGTGCCAGCAACCCGGGACAGGGAAACACCGGGGAGCTGTTTTTT
CDR3aa: CASNPGQGNTGELFF

d_gene: TRBD2
abundance: .
v_gene: TRBV2
j_gene: TRBJ2-3
CDR3nt: TGTGCCAGCAGATCTAGCGGGGGGACGGATACGCAGTATTTT
CDR3aa: CASRSSGGTDTQYF

d_gene: .
abundance: .
v_gene: TRBV18
j_gene: TRBJ1-5
CDR3nt: TGTGCCAGCAACGTGGGGCAGTCAAATCAGCCCCAGCATTTT
CDR3aa: CASNVGQSNQPQHF

d_gene: .
abundance: .
v_gene: TRBV19
j_gene: TRBJ1-1
CDR3nt: TGTGCCAGTAGGTTCCAGGGAGGGGAAGCTTTCTTT
CDR3aa: CASRFQGGEAFF

d_gene: .
abundance: .
v_gene: TRBV9
j_gene: TRBJ1-6
CDR3nt: TGTGCCAGCAGCGTAACCCCGAAAGGAGAGGCGAATTCACCCCTCCACTTT
CDR3aa: CASSVTPKGEANSPLHF

d_gene: TRBD1
abundance: few
v_gene: TRBV4-3
j_gene: TRBJ2-7
CDR3nt: TGCGCCAGCAGCCAAGACACCCCGGACAGGACCTACGAGCAGTACTTC
CDR3aa: CASSQDTPDRTYEQYF

d_gene: .
abundance: .
v_gene: TRBV7-9
j_gene: TRBJ1-1
CDR3nt: TGTGCCAGCAGAGGAGTCGGCACTGAAGCTTTCTTT
CDR3aa: CASRGVGTEAFF

d_gene: TRBD1
abundance: .
v_gene: TRBV29-1
j_gene: TRBJ1-2
CDR3nt: TGCAGCGTCGAGACGGACAGGGTCGGTGGCTACACCTTC
CDR3aa: CSVETDRVGGYTF

d_gene: .
abundance: .
v_gene: TRBV10-3
j_gene: TRBJ2-7
CDR3nt: TGTGCCATCAGAGGTACGGGGGAAGGCGAGCAGTACTTC
CDR3aa: CAIRGTGEGEQYF

d_gene: TRBD1
abundance: .
v_gene: TRBV30
j_gene: TRBJ1-5
CDR3nt: TGTGCCTGGAGCATCAACGGGAACAGGGGAGGTCAGCCCCAGCATTTT
CDR3aa: CAWSINGNRGGQPQHF

d_gene: TRBD2
abundance: .
v_gene: TRBV11-2
j_gene: TRBJ2-5
CDR3nt: TGTGCCAGCAGCCCAACTAGCGGGGTCGGGGGAGGGACCCAGTACTTC
CDR3aa: CASSPTSGVGGGTQYF

d_gene: .
abundance: .
v_gene: TRBV28
j_gene: TRBJ2-7
CDR3nt: TGTGCCAGCAGTTTATCCCCCAGGGTTAGGACCTACGAGCAGTACTTC
CDR3aa: CASSLSPRVRTYEQYF

d_gene: .
abundance: .
v_gene: TRBV30
j_gene: TRBJ1-2
CDR3nt: TGTGCCTGGAGTGTTCCCTCGGGAGGCTACACCTTC
CDR3aa: CAWSVPSGGYTF

d_gene: .
abundance: .
v_gene: TRBV7-2
j_gene: TRBJ1-3
CDR3nt: TGTGCCAGCAGCTTAGGCCGAATAGGGGGAAGAAACACCATATATTTT
CDR3aa: CASSLGRIGGRNTIYF

d_gene: .
abundance: .
v_gene: TRBV7-2
j_gene: TRBJ2-3
CDR3nt: TGTGCCAGCAGCCCCGGGAATAGCGGAGGCACAGATACGCAGTATTTT
CDR3aa: CASSPGNSGGTDTQYF

d_gene: TRBD1
abundance: .
v_gene: TRBV7-2
j_gene: TRBJ2-7
CDR3nt: TGTGCCAGCAGCCCGGGACAGAGAGACTCCTACGAGCAGTACTTC
CDR3aa: CASSPGQRDSYEQYF

d_gene: TRBD1
abundance: few
v_gene: TRBV20-1
j_gene: TRBJ2-7
CDR3nt: TGCAGTGCTGACAGGGGGTACGAGCAGTACTTC
CDR3aa: CSADRGYEQYF

d_gene: .
abundance: .
v_gene: TRBV4-3
j_gene: TRBJ2-7
CDR3nt: TGCGCCAGCAGCCCTTGGATGAGCCGGGACACTGAAACCTACGAGCAGTACTTC
CDR3aa: CASSPWMSRDTETYEQYF

d_gene: .
abundance: .
v_gene: TRBV5-1
j_gene: TRBJ2-4
CDR3nt: TGCGCCACCCGGGACATCTCAAACATTCAGTACTTC
CDR3aa: CATRDISNIQYF

d_gene: TRBD1
abundance: .
v_gene: TRBV9
j_gene: TRBJ2-7
CDR3nt: TGTGCCAGCAGCGTAACCGGGACAGGGGTCTACGAGCAGTACTTC
CDR3aa: CASSVTGTGVYEQYF

d_gene: TRBD2
abundance: many
v_gene: TRBV7-8
j_gene: TRBJ2-7
CDR3nt: TGTGCCAGCAGCCTCCTAGCGGGGGCCACCTACGAGCAGTACTTC
CDR3aa: CASSLLAGATYEQYF

d_gene: TRBD1
abundance: .
v_gene: TRBV11-2
j_gene: TRBJ2-2
CDR3nt: TGTGCCAGCAGCCCGAGGACAGGGGGCTACGGGGAGCTGTTTTTT
CDR3aa: CASSPRTGGYGELFF

d_gene: .
abundance: .
v_gene: TRBV28
j_gene: TRBJ1-3
CDR3nt: TGTGCCAGCAGTCCCTCGCTAGCTGGAAACACCATATATTTT
CDR3aa: CASSPSLAGNTIYF

d_gene: TRBD2
abundance: .
v_gene: TRBV7-3
j_gene: TRBJ2-1
CDR3nt: TGTGCCAGCAGCTTAATTCCCCTAGCGGGAGGTTCTGAGCAGTTCTTC
CDR3aa: CASSLIPLAGGSEQFF

d_gene: .
abundance: .
v_gene: TRBV20-1
j_gene: TRBJ1-4
CDR3nt: TGCAGTGCCGACAGCCTCGGAAAACTGTTTTTT
CDR3aa: CSADSLGKLFF

d_gene: .
abundance: .
v_gene: TRBV7-8
j_gene: TRBJ1-1
CDR3nt: TGTGCCAGCAGCTTAGGCGGCTCTAACACTGAAGCTTTCTTT
CDR3aa: CASSLGGSNTEAFF

d_gene: .
abundance: few
v_gene: TRBV18
j_gene: TRBJ2-5
CDR3nt: TGTGCCAGCTCACCAGGCATCCAAGAGACCCAGTACTTC
CDR3aa: CASSPGIQETQYF

d_gene: TRBD1
abundance: .
v_gene: TRBV30
j_gene: TRBJ1-4
CDR3nt: TGTGCCTGGAGCGAGACAGGGGGCGGTGAAAAACTGTTTTTT
CDR3aa: CAWSETGGGEKLFF

d_gene: .
abundance: .
v_gene: TRBV7-6
j_gene: TRBJ2-1
CDR3nt: TGTGCCAGCAGCTTAGTGGGCAGGGGTTCCTACAATGAGCAGTTCTTC
CDR3aa: CASSLVGRGSYNEQFF

d_gene: .
abundance: .
v_gene: TRBV6-1
j_gene: TRBJ2-1
CDR3nt: TGTGCCAGCAGTGAACGCGGGGCACGCTCCTACAATGAGCAGTTCTTC
CDR3aa: CASSERGARSYNEQFF

d_gene: .
abundance: few
v_gene: TRBV6-5
j_gene: TRBJ1-5
CDR3nt: TGTGCCAGCAGGGCCGGGGGCAATCAGCCCCAGCATTTT
CDR3aa: CASRAGGNQPQHF

d_gene: .
abundance: .
v_gene: TRBV5-4
j_gene: TRBJ2-7
CDR3nt: TGTGCCAGCAGCTTGGTTCTAGAACCCCACTACGAGCAGTACTTC
CDR3aa: CASSLVLEPHYEQYF

d_gene: .
abundance: once
v_gene: TRBV28
j_gene: TRBJ1-3
CDR3nt: TGTGCCAGCAGTTTAAGTGGGAGGCGCCTCTCTGGAAACACCATATATTTT
CDR3aa: CASSLSGRRLSGNTIYF

d_gene: TRBD2
abundance: few
v_gene: TRBV12-5
j_gene: TRBJ2-2
CDR3nt: TGTGCTAGTGGTTTAAGCGGGGGAGGCGGGGAGCTGTTTTTT
CDR3aa: CASGLSGGGGELFF

d_gene: TRBD1
abundance: .
v_gene: TRBV6-1
j_gene: TRBJ1-1
CDR3nt: TGTGCCAGCAGGCCCCTGACAGGGGGGATACATGAAGCTTTCTTT
CDR3aa: CASRPLTGGIHEAFF

d_gene: .
abundance: few
v_gene: TRBV5-1
j_gene: TRBJ2-1
CDR3nt: TGCGCCAGCAGGCTGGTGGGGGGCTCCTACAATGAGCAGTTCTTC
CDR3aa: CASRLVGGSYNEQFF

d_gene: TRBD2
abundance: .
v_gene: TRBV5-8
j_gene: TRBJ2-7
CDR3nt: TGTGCCAGCAGCCCGATCCCGGGACTAGCGGGTGGGGAGCAGTACTTC
CDR3aa: CASSPIPGLAGGEQYF

d_gene: .
abundance: .
v_gene: TRBV6-6
j_gene: TRBJ2-3
CDR3nt: TGTGCCAGCAAGGGCGGGGAATTCACAGATACGCAGTATTTT
CDR3aa: CASKGGEFTDTQYF